Given below is one T cell receptor (beta chain) in context. As yet, its antigen is unknown. Time point defined: patch test 3, about 24 weeks after DPC sensitization. Noted treatment: therapeutic diphenylcyclopropenone sensitization with weekly scalp DPC. Only after blood had been drawn was each patch test applied. Researchers extracted total RNA from unfractionated whole blood. TCRdb reprocessed the RACE reads with MiXCR, giving one entry per CDR3 protein. Among around 150,000 distinct CDR3 sequences listed, 28% were seen once. The data were obtained in a study of human T cells and chemical hapten exposure. Broader study findings: There was no change with DPC sensitization in TCRs above 1 in 1000 frequency.

The ends were cut back, 3 bases at V and 4 bases at J, with 6 bases in the middle. The CDR3 length is 12 residues. Germline CDR1 and CDR2: ENHRY and SYGVKD. The V call is TRBV10-3, the J call TRBJ1-1; D not certain. The sample was whole blood, taken in connection with sensitization to the hapten diphenylcyclopropenone (DPC). This receptor was obtained from a woman aged 18-30 years with alopecia areata. Some clones in this sample may be carry-over from other donors' samples. The CDR3 DNA is TGTGCCATCAGTGATGTGGGCACTGAAGCTTTCTTT. It encodes CAISDVGTEAFF.